This T cell receptor (beta chain) comes out of a study of cytomegalovirus exposure and HLA in healthy donors. Study findings and constraints: Among TCR beta chains, those listed as cytomegalovirus-associated numbered about 160.

V was trimmed by 0 bases and J by 6 bases, leaving 13 bases between them. Germline loops: CDR1 MNHEY, CDR2 SMNVEV (reference sequence). CDR3 length: 15 residues. The method was immunoSEQ multiplex PCR; TCRdb's version includes in-frame clones alone and lacks a portion of them. The sample consists of under 250,000 clones, over 80% of them appearing once. Details on this clone: Its antigen is not identified.

The chain uses TRBV27 and TRBJ2-3, with a possible D match to TRBD1 (5 bases). The sequenced material came from PBMCs. This clonotype was obtained from a woman aged 18-30 years in good health and CMV-seronegative. This CDR3 is CASSLSPGQVDTQYF. CDR3 bases: TGTGCCAGCAGTTTATCGCCAGGGCAGGTCGATACGCAGTATTTT.